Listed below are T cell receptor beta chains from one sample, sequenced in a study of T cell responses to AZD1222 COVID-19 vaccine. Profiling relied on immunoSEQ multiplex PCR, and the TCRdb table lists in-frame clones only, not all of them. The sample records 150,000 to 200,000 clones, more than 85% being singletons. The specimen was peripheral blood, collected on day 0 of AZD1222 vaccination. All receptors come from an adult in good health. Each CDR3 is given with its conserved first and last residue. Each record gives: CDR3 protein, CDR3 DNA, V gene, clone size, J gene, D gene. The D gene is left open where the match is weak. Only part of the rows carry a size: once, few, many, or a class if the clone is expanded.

CDR3aa: CASSQGHRGRLTDTQYF
CDR3nt: TGTGCCAGCAGCCAAGGGCACAGGGGGCGCCTCACAGATACGCAGTATTTT
v_gene: TRBV3-1/TRBV3-2
abundance: .
j_gene: TRBJ2-3
d_gene: TRBD1

CDR3aa: CASSQEWETQYF
CDR3nt: TGTGCCAGCAGCCAAGAATGGGAGACCCAGTACTTC
v_gene: TRBV14
abundance: .
j_gene: TRBJ2-5
d_gene: .

CDR3aa: CASMNWGRGDTEAFF
CDR3nt: TGTGCCAGCATGAACTGGGGGCGGGGGGACACTGAAGCTTTCTTT
v_gene: TRBV6-5
abundance: .
j_gene: TRBJ1-1
d_gene: .

CDR3aa: CAVSTGQREKLFF
CDR3nt: TGTGCCGTTTCGACAGGGCAGCGTGAAAAACTGTTTTTT
v_gene: TRBV2
abundance: .
j_gene: TRBJ1-4
d_gene: TRBD1

CDR3aa: CASSVGLGPQYF
CDR3nt: TGTGCCAGCAGCGTAGGACTCGGACCGCAGTATTTT
v_gene: TRBV9
abundance: .
j_gene: TRBJ2-3
d_gene: .

CDR3aa: CASSRTGGNTEAFF
CDR3nt: TGCGCCAGCAGCAGGACAGGGGGGAACACTGAAGCTTTCTTT
v_gene: TRBV5-1
abundance: .
j_gene: TRBJ1-1
d_gene: TRBD1

CDR3aa: CASSLGWNTEAFF
CDR3nt: TGTGCCAGCAGCTTAGGGTGGAACACTGAAGCTTTCTTT
v_gene: TRBV7-9
abundance: once
j_gene: TRBJ1-1
d_gene: .

CDR3aa: CASSSSPGVNYGYTF
CDR3nt: TGTGCCAGCAGCTCTTCTCCGGGGGTGAACTATGGCTACACCTTC
v_gene: TRBV7-8
abundance: .
j_gene: TRBJ1-2
d_gene: .

CDR3aa: CASSWGGALSYEQYF
CDR3nt: TGTGCCAGCAGCTGGGGTGGGGCACTCTCCTACGAGCAGTACTTC
v_gene: TRBV2
abundance: .
j_gene: TRBJ2-7
d_gene: .

CDR3aa: CASSHRGGIGYGYTF
CDR3nt: TGTGCCAGCAGCCACCGGGGAGGGATTGGCTATGGCTACACCTTC
v_gene: TRBV14
abundance: .
j_gene: TRBJ1-2
d_gene: .

CDR3aa: CASSQWTGGYGANVLTF
CDR3nt: TGTGCCAGCAGCCAATGGACAGGGGGCTATGGGGCCAACGTCCTGACTTTC
v_gene: TRBV14
abundance: .
j_gene: TRBJ2-6
d_gene: TRBD1

CDR3aa: CASSLTTANEAFF
CDR3nt: TGTGCCAGTAGTCTAACCACGGCGAATGAAGCTTTCTTT
v_gene: TRBV19
abundance: .
j_gene: TRBJ1-1
d_gene: .

CDR3aa: CASSGQQGIYGYTF
CDR3nt: TGCGCCAGCAGCGGCCAACAGGGCATCTATGGCTACACCTTC
v_gene: TRBV5-1
abundance: .
j_gene: TRBJ1-2
d_gene: .

CDR3aa: CASSQGVLEDAFF
CDR3nt: TGTGCCAGCAGCCAAGGAGTCCTTGAAGACGCTTTCTTT
v_gene: TRBV3-1/TRBV3-2
abundance: .
j_gene: TRBJ1-1
d_gene: .

CDR3aa: CASSPLTEAFF
CDR3nt: TGTGCCAGCAGCCCCCTCACTGAAGCTTTCTTT
v_gene: TRBV7-9
abundance: .
j_gene: TRBJ1-1
d_gene: .

CDR3aa: CASSSLQNTEAFF
CDR3nt: TGTGCCAGCAGTTCCCTACAGAACACTGAAGCTTTCTTT
v_gene: TRBV12-3/TRBV12-4
abundance: .
j_gene: TRBJ1-1
d_gene: .

CDR3aa: CASSPPTGENTEAFF
CDR3nt: TGTGCCAGCTCACCACCGACAGGTGAAAACACTGAAGCTTTCTTT
v_gene: TRBV18
abundance: .
j_gene: TRBJ1-1
d_gene: .

CDR3aa: CSVEFAADTQYF
CDR3nt: TGCAGCGTTGAATTCGCGGCGGATACGCAGTATTTT
v_gene: TRBV29-1
abundance: .
j_gene: TRBJ2-3
d_gene: .

CDR3aa: CASSTGTSNYGYTF
CDR3nt: TGTGCCAGTAGTACTGGGACTTCCAACTATGGCTACACCTTC
v_gene: TRBV19
abundance: .
j_gene: TRBJ1-2
d_gene: .

CDR3aa: CASSWRWGVVDNEQFF
CDR3nt: TGTGCCAGCAGCTGGAGGTGGGGGGTTGTTGACAATGAGCAGTTCTTC
v_gene: TRBV7-2
abundance: .
j_gene: TRBJ2-1
d_gene: .

CDR3aa: CASSEPGRATWGVYGYTF
CDR3nt: TGTGCCAGCAGTGAACCAGGCAGGGCCACTTGGGGGGTCTATGGCTACACCTTC
v_gene: TRBV25-1
abundance: .
j_gene: TRBJ1-2
d_gene: .

CDR3aa: CASNDVEGRTGELFF
CDR3nt: TGCGCCAGCAACGATGTGGAGGGTCGCACCGGGGAGCTGTTTTTT
v_gene: TRBV5-1
abundance: .
j_gene: TRBJ2-2
d_gene: .

CDR3aa: CASSQGRGVVYGYTF
CDR3nt: TGTGCCAGCAGCCAAGGGCGGGGGGTAGTCTATGGCTACACCTTC
v_gene: TRBV3-1/TRBV3-2
abundance: .
j_gene: TRBJ1-2
d_gene: .

CDR3aa: CASLLNEAFF
CDR3nt: TGTGCCAGCCTCCTTAATGAAGCTTTCTTT
v_gene: TRBV2
abundance: .
j_gene: TRBJ1-1
d_gene: .

CDR3aa: CSVERAGGQSNTEAFF
CDR3nt: TGCAGCGTTGAACGCGCGGGGGGACAGTCGAACACTGAAGCTTTCTTT
v_gene: TRBV29-1
abundance: .
j_gene: TRBJ1-1
d_gene: TRBD1

CDR3aa: CASSQDEEQNDRNPYEQYF
CDR3nt: TGTGCCAGCAGCCAAGATGAAGAGCAGAATGACAGGAATCCCTACGAGCAGTACTTC
v_gene: TRBV4-2
abundance: .
j_gene: TRBJ2-7
d_gene: .

CDR3aa: CASSEAVYSNQPQHF
CDR3nt: TGTGCCAGCAGTGAAGCAGTTTATAGCAATCAGCCCCAGCATTTT
v_gene: TRBV6-1
abundance: few
j_gene: TRBJ1-5
d_gene: .

CDR3aa: CASSRRGLRTPLHF
CDR3nt: TGTGCCAGCAGCCGCAGGGGCCTTCGGACACCCCTCCACTTT
v_gene: TRBV5-6
abundance: .
j_gene: TRBJ1-6
d_gene: .

CDR3aa: CASSSGTGAYEQYF
CDR3nt: TGTGCCAGCAGCTCCGGGACAGGGGCCTACGAGCAGTACTTC
v_gene: TRBV7-6
abundance: .
j_gene: TRBJ2-7
d_gene: TRBD1

CDR3aa: CASSQQGALGEQYF
CDR3nt: TGTGCCAGCAGCCAACAGGGGGCGCTTGGCGAGCAGTACTTC
v_gene: TRBV3-1/TRBV3-2
abundance: few
j_gene: TRBJ2-7
d_gene: TRBD1

CDR3aa: CASSLMPHGYTF
CDR3nt: TGTGCCAGCAGTTTGATGCCCCATGGCTACACCTTC
v_gene: TRBV28
abundance: once
j_gene: TRBJ1-2
d_gene: .

CDR3aa: CASSDSNSGANVLTF
CDR3nt: TGTGCCAGCAGTGACTCTAACTCTGGGGCCAACGTCCTGACTTTC
v_gene: TRBV6-4
abundance: few
j_gene: TRBJ2-6
d_gene: .

CDR3aa: CASAGEDGNTIYF
CDR3nt: TGTGCTAGTGCGGGGGAGGATGGAAACACCATATATTTT
v_gene: TRBV6-5
abundance: .
j_gene: TRBJ1-3
d_gene: .

CDR3aa: CASSTGQEFGETQYF
CDR3nt: TGTGCCAGCAGTACGGGACAGGAGTTTGGAGAGACCCAGTACTTC
v_gene: TRBV27
abundance: .
j_gene: TRBJ2-5
d_gene: TRBD1

CDR3aa: CASSAPWIRTDTQYF
CDR3nt: TGTGCCAGCTCTGCGCCCTGGATCCGCACAGATACGCAGTATTTT
v_gene: TRBV6-5
abundance: .
j_gene: TRBJ2-3
d_gene: .

CDR3aa: CASSISLGREETQYF
CDR3nt: TGTGCCAGTAGTATAAGCTTGGGCAGGGAGGAGACCCAGTACTTC
v_gene: TRBV19
abundance: .
j_gene: TRBJ2-5
d_gene: .

CDR3aa: CASNIKDTQYF
CDR3nt: TGTGCCAGCAATATAAAAGATACGCAGTATTTT
v_gene: TRBV2
abundance: .
j_gene: TRBJ2-3
d_gene: .

CDR3aa: CATSRDRVWPQHF
CDR3nt: TGTGCCACCAGCAGAGACCGTGTATGGCCCCAGCATTTT
v_gene: TRBV15
abundance: .
j_gene: TRBJ1-5
d_gene: .

CDR3aa: CSASNMYHSLEAFF
CDR3nt: TGCAGTGCTAGTAATATGTATCACAGCCTAGAAGCTTTCTTT
v_gene: TRBV20-1
abundance: .
j_gene: TRBJ1-1
d_gene: .

CDR3aa: CASSLGPGAVGDTIYF
CDR3nt: TGTGCCAGCAGCTTAGGTCCCGGCGCCGTCGGGGACACCATATATTTT
v_gene: TRBV11-2
abundance: .
j_gene: TRBJ1-3
d_gene: .

CDR3aa: CASSEARGEQFF
CDR3nt: TGTGCCAGCAGTGAAGCGCGGGGGGAGCAGTTCTTC
v_gene: TRBV2
abundance: .
j_gene: TRBJ2-1
d_gene: TRBD2

CDR3aa: CASRLACEGSSGDYEQYF
CDR3nt: TGTGCAAGTCGCTTAGCGTGTGAAGGGTCCAGCGGGGACTACGAGCAGTACTTC
v_gene: TRBV12-2
abundance: .
j_gene: TRBJ2-7
d_gene: .

CDR3aa: CASTSGAGGIETQYF
CDR3nt: TGCGCCAGCACCTCCGGGGCGGGGGGCATAGAGACCCAGTACTTC
v_gene: TRBV5-1
abundance: .
j_gene: TRBJ2-5
d_gene: TRBD2

CDR3aa: CASSLWYTGELFF
CDR3nt: TGTGCCAGCAGCTTATGGTACACCGGGGAGCTGTTTTTT
v_gene: TRBV5-8
abundance: .
j_gene: TRBJ2-2
d_gene: .

CDR3aa: CASSPGLAHNEQYF
CDR3nt: TGTGCCAGCAGCCCCGGGCTAGCCCACAACGAGCAGTACTTC
v_gene: TRBV3-1/TRBV3-2
abundance: .
j_gene: TRBJ2-7
d_gene: .

CDR3aa: CASGRRLRQARTGELFF
CDR3nt: TGTGCTAGTGGCCGGCGGCTAAGACAGGCCCGCACCGGGGAGCTGTTTTTT
v_gene: TRBV12-5
abundance: .
j_gene: TRBJ2-2
d_gene: .

CDR3aa: CASRGANYGYTF
CDR3nt: TGTGCCAGCCGAGGGGCTAACTATGGCTACACCTTC
v_gene: TRBV6-6
abundance: once
j_gene: TRBJ1-2
d_gene: .

CDR3aa: CATYPTGPSYEQYF
CDR3nt: TGTGCCACTTACCCGACGGGGCCCTCCTACGAGCAGTACTTC
v_gene: TRBV6-5
abundance: .
j_gene: TRBJ2-7
d_gene: .

CDR3aa: CASSESRVRGYTF
CDR3nt: TGCGCCAGCAGTGAGTCCCGGGTGCGGGGCTACACCTTC
v_gene: TRBV10-1
abundance: once
j_gene: TRBJ1-2
d_gene: .

CDR3aa: CASSGRTYNQPQHF
CDR3nt: TGTGCCAGCAGTGGGAGGACATACAATCAGCCCCAGCATTTT
v_gene: TRBV6-4
abundance: .
j_gene: TRBJ1-5
d_gene: .

CDR3aa: CASSFSSGGYEQYF
CDR3nt: TGCGCCAGCAGCTTTTCTAGCGGGGGCTACGAGCAGTACTTC
v_gene: TRBV5-1
abundance: .
j_gene: TRBJ2-7
d_gene: TRBD2

CDR3aa: CATSRVLVATNEKLFF
CDR3nt: TGTGCCACCAGCAGAGTTTTGGTGGCAACTAATGAAAAACTGTTTTTT
v_gene: TRBV15
abundance: .
j_gene: TRBJ1-4
d_gene: .

CDR3aa: CSVGTSASGSYEQYF
CDR3nt: TGCAGCGTTGGGACCTCGGCTAGCGGCTCCTACGAGCAGTACTTC
v_gene: TRBV29-1
abundance: .
j_gene: TRBJ2-7
d_gene: TRBD2

CDR3aa: CASSSGGAKNIQYF
CDR3nt: TGCGCCAGCTCCTCCGGCGGAGCCAAAAACATTCAGTACTTC
v_gene: TRBV5-1
abundance: .
j_gene: TRBJ2-4
d_gene: .

CDR3aa: CASSQQGKGDTQYF
CDR3nt: TGCGCCAGCAGCCAACAGGGGAAGGGAGATACGCAGTATTTT
v_gene: TRBV4-1
abundance: .
j_gene: TRBJ2-3
d_gene: .

CDR3aa: CASSPTGLAGVADTQYF
CDR3nt: TGTGCCAGCAGCCCGACGGGACTAGCGGGGGTTGCAGATACGCAGTATTTT
v_gene: TRBV3-1/TRBV3-2
abundance: .
j_gene: TRBJ2-3
d_gene: TRBD2